The 11 T cell receptor beta chains given below trace back to one sample, sequenced in a study of Graves' ophthalmopathy and Graves' hyperthyroidism. Amplification of TCR beta CDR3 regions used RNA transcripts. After a first-round RT-PCR with HTBI primers, a second-round multiplex PCR was run. TCRdb analysed the multiplex PCR reads with MiXCR anew, one entry per CDR3 protein. The table records 650,000 to 900,000 distinct CDR3 sequences, approximately 40% of them present only once. The sequenced sample consisted of peripheral blood. The receptors were sampled from an adult man with Graves' ophthalmopathy.

The V and J genes are TRBV4-1 and TRBJ1-2; D unclear. The CDR3 covers 15 residues. Germline V gene sequence: CDR1 MGHRA, CDR2 YSYEKL. V was pared by 0 bases and J by 2 bases, with 10 bases between. The CDR3 region has the DNA TGCGCCAGCAGCCAAGATGCGGGCGGCAACTATGGCTACACCTTC. It specifies CASSQDAGGNYGYTF.

The genes are TRBV11-2 and TRBJ1-1; 8 bases match TRBD1. The CDR3 covers 12 residues. After removal of 11 bases from V and 7 bases from J, the junction contained 9 bases not matched to a gene. In germline, CDR1 is SGHAT, CDR2 FQNNGV. The chain's CDR3 is CAWGTGALEAFF. CDR3 bases: TGTGCCTGGGGGACAGGAGCCCTTGAAGCTTTCTTT.

This rearrangement joins TRBV10-3 to TRBJ1-1; TRBD1 aligns across 8 bases. The germline CDR1 and CDR2 sequences are ENHRY and SYGVKD. The V gene end was trimmed by 11 bases and the J gene end by 3 bases; junction bases not matched to a gene: 11. The CDR3 totals 14 residues. DNA of the CDR3: TGTGCCGCGACAGGGGACAGCGGGGACACTGAAGCTTTCTTT. Amino acid sequence: CAATGDSGDTEAFF.

The J gene is TRBJ2-7, the V gene TRBV6-7; tentative D call: TRBD2 (6 bases). TRBV6-7 is an ORF for which the function is uncertain. Trimming stripped 10 bases from V and 3 bases from J, with 16 bases between. The CDR3 consists of 13 residues. The CDR3 nucleotides read TGTGCCACGGACGGAGCGGGCGGCTACGAGCAGTACTTC. Encoded protein: CATDGAGGYEQYF.

This chain joins TRBV29-1 and TRBJ2-7; TRBD1 matches at 8 bases. The CDR3 is made up of 15 amino acids. Germline V gives CDR1 SQVTM, CDR2 ANQGSEA. Trimming removed 8 bases from V and 1 base from J; junction bases left unmatched: 13. The CDR3: CSSTRTGTGSYEQYF. The CDR3, as DNA: TGCAGCTCTACTAGAACCGGGACAGGATCCTACGAGCAGTACTTC.

The chain has TRBV19 and TRBJ2-5; unclear D gene. This CDR3 comprises 15 residues. Looked up from germline, CDR1 is LNHDA and CDR2 is SQIVND (reference sequence). Deletions cut 3 bases from V and 2 bases from J, with 13 bases between. The CDR3 region has the DNA TGTGCCAGTAGTATTCAGGTCGGAAGACAAGAGACCCAGTACTTC. Encoded protein: CASSIQVGRQETQYF.

Details on this clonotype: Germline and junction disagree at one end, which may indicate a read error. The V and J genes are TRBV25-1 and TRBJ2-2; possible D gene TRBD2, 5 bases. The CDR3 loop spans 13 amino acids. CDR1 and CDR2 (germline): MGHDK, SYGVNS. The CDR3 DNA sequence: TGCGCCAGCAGTTTTGGGGTTGCCGGGGAGCTGCTTTTT. It encodes CASSFGVAGELLF.

The rearrangement joins TRBV24-1 to TRBJ1-5; D not certain. This CDR3 comprises 16 residues. The germline V gene has CDR1 KGHDR and CDR2 SFDVKD. V lost 11 bases and J lost 1, with 20 bases in between. DNA for the CDR3: TGTGCCAGCAGCCGACCCATCCGAAGAAGCAATCAGCCCCAGCATTTT. This gives the protein CASSRPIRRSNQPQHF.

This clonotype was detected ten times or more. This rearrangement joins TRBV2 to TRBJ1-2, with D perhaps TRBD1 (5 bases). Germline V gives CDR1 SNHLY, CDR2 FYNNEI. Trimming left V 4 bases short and J 4 bases short, with 22 bases between. The CDR3 length is 17 residues. In DNA form, the CDR3 reads TGTGCCAGCAGTGTCCCGGGGGTGCCAGGGCAAGGCTATGGCTACACCTTC. Protein product: CASSVPGVPGQGYGYTF.

This clonotype was found many times. V usage is TRBV7-9 and J usage is TRBJ2-5; D remains unclear. Germline CDR1 and CDR2: SEHNR and FQNEAQ (reference sequence). V shed 4 bases and J shed 0 bases, with 3 bases lying between them. This CDR3 is built from 12 residues. CDR3 nucleotides: TGTGCCAGCAGCTGGAACCAAGAGACCCAGTACTTC. Residues: CASSWNQETQYF. Complete variable domain (other parts from reference TRBV7-9 and TRBJ2-5): DTGVSQNPRHKITKRGQNVTFRCDPISEHNRLYWYRQTLGQGPEFLTYFQNEAQLEKSRLLSDRFSAERPKGSFSTLEIQRTEQGDSAMYLCASSWNQETQYFGPGTRLLVL.

The V and J genes are TRBV25-1 and TRBJ1-2; the D gene is possibly TRBD1 (5 bases). V was clipped by 3 bases and J by 4 bases, with 12 bases between them. This CDR3 spans 14 amino acids. Germline CDR1 reads MGHDK; CDR2 reads SYGVNS. CDR3 loop: CASSDLTVGYGYTF. For the CDR3, the DNA is TGTGCCAGCAGTGACCTGACAGTCGGCTATGGCTACACCTTC.